This T cell receptor beta chain was recovered during a study of CD8 T cells in Susac syndrome. Findings and caveats of the study: The study conceded that relatively few individuals underwent its TCR sequencing and HLA analysis.

Random hexamers served to reverse transcribe roughly 0.5 to 1 ug RNA. TCRdb recomputed calls from the immunoSEQ multiplex PCR reads with MiXCR, one row per CDR3 protein. The sample holds a few hundred thousand distinct CDR3 sequences, 85% seen once. About this clonotype: What it binds is not known.

This clonotype was obtained from a human donor with multiple sclerosis. The sequencing input was CD8+ T cells from PBMCs.

The CDR3 sequence is CASSWGTSAPETQYF. CDR3 coding DNA: TGTGCCAGCAGCTGGGGGACTAGCGCTCCCGAGACCCAGTACTTC. The J gene is TRBJ2-5, the V gene TRBV5-8; 10 bases align to TRBD2. CDR3 length: 15 amino acids. With 3 bases clipped from V and 5 bases from J, the junction kept 7 bases outside the gene matches. Per germline, CDR1 SGHTS and CDR2 YDEGEE.